These T cell receptor beta chains were read from a single sample in a study of early T cells in non-severe SARS-CoV-2 infection. TCRdb reprocessed the 5' RACE reads with MiXCR, giving one entry per CDR3 protein. The top ten clones hold 3% to 4.5% of a sample with about 110,000 distinct CDR3 sequences, roughly 12% of them seen once. The sequencing here drew on whole blood, taken at baseline. All receptors derive from an adult who was a healthcare worker with PCR-confirmed SARS-CoV-2 infection or an uninfected control (not recorded which). Both conserved end residues are part of each CDR3. Only part of the rows carry a size: once, few, many, or a class if the clone is expanded.

v_call	cdr3_length	clone_size	cdr3_aa
TRBV20-1	13	-	CSARATPSEKLFF
TRBV18	13	few	CASSAESNYGYTF
TRBV2	14	-	CASTPGGGDQPQHF
TRBV5-1	16	few	CASSLTLAGGPNEQFF
TRBV4-2	14	few	CASSQHGQGYEQYF
TRBV19	15	few	CASSIVGRPTDTQYF
TRBV28	12	few	CASSLYRTEQYF
TRBV20-1	14	-	CSARSGQSTDTQYF
TRBV30	13	-	CAWSVQVQETQYF
TRBV5-1	15	-	CASSSQGAHTGELFF
TRBV4-1	14	few	CASSQVGTNNEQFF
TRBV18	17	many	CASSPLAGPPSTDTQYF
TRBV20-1	11	-	CSARIPDTQYF
TRBV6-1	14	-	CASSEGQGDLPQHF
TRBV2	15	many	CASSVERTGGSPLHF
TRBV29-1	16	-	CSVEALTGSSYNEQFF
TRBV5-1	14	few	CASSGTWTEETQYF
TRBV5-7	15	-	CASSFDVLSTDTQYF
TRBV20-1	10	few	CSASQVEQYF
TRBV5-1	14	-	CASSRSGGLETQYF
TRBV6-5	13	few	CASSYETNTEAFF
TRBV28	11	few	CASNSGYEQYF
TRBV6-4	16	many	CASSDSGTSGRNEQFF
TRBV2	15	-	CASSEQVALPYEQYF
TRBV28	11	few	CASSYVKTQYF
TRBV3-1	14	many	CASSQGRTNTEAFF
TRBV29-1	13	few	CSVALDTPEKLFF
TRBV2	15	few	CASSTPGLRTDTQYF
TRBV4-2	17	-	CASSQASGDSSGNTIYF
TRBV28	14	-	CASTLGIPVDTQYF
TRBV27	16	few	CASSFGLGTSSYEQYF
TRBV5-1	14	-	CASSLRDRGETQYF
TRBV29-1	12	-	CSVAAGEETQYF
TRBV12-3/TRBV12-4	13	-	CASSLVNEETQYF
TRBV4-1	14	-	CASSQARDLGGYTF
TRBV14	15	few	CASSRRDRLNYGYTF
TRBV29-1	12	-	CSVTESNEKLFF
TRBV7-8	13	-	CASSSQGDQPQHF
TRBV5-1	14	-	CASSFGQGPDTQYF
TRBV20-1	13	-	CSAAHDSNYGYTF